A selection of T cell receptor beta chains follows, all from one sample in a study of shared clonotypes between healthy human individuals. The data were produced by immunoSEQ multiplex PCR, yet TCRdb's version contains in-frame clones alone and is incomplete. Of some 680,000 clones listed, around 78% are singletons. The sequencing sample was made of memory CD4+ T cells sorted from blood. These receptors were collected from a woman in her 30s in good health. The CDR3 runs from the conserved cysteine through the conserved F or W. The order of the fields is J gene, clone size, V gene, D gene, CDR3 DNA, CDR3 protein. A D gene is named only where the DNA matches it firmly. The listing skips clone size in some rows; elsewhere it reads once, few, many or a size class.

TRBJ2-7 NA TRBV5-1 NA TGCGCCAGCGGCCGGGACCCTTCCTACGAGCAGTACTTC CASGRDPSYEQYF
TRBJ2-1 once TRBV4-2 NA TGTGCCAGCGGGGAGACCAGGAACAATGAGCAGTTCTTC CASGETRNNEQFF
TRBJ2-1 few TRBV27 NA TGTGCCAGCAGTTTCCAGACGGCGGGTACAATGACGCAGTTCTTC CASSFQTAGTMTQFF
TRBJ2-7 NA TRBV7-2 NA TGTGCCAGCAGCTCTAAGCCTAACTACGAGCAGTACTTC CASSSKPNYEQYF
TRBJ2-1 NA TRBV11-3 TRBD2 TGTGCCAGCAGCCGCCGCGGTGGGGTAGCGGGAGGGGATGAGCAGTTCTTC CASSRRGGVAGGDEQFF
TRBJ2-7 NA TRBV5-1 TRBD2 TGCGCCAGCAGCTCCTTGGGACTAGCGGGACTAGACGAGCAGTACTTC CASSSLGLAGLDEQYF
TRBJ2-7 NA TRBV6-5 TRBD2 TGTGCCAGCAGTCCCAGCGGGAGGCCGACCGAGCAGTACTTC CASSPSGRPTEQYF
TRBJ1-1 NA TRBV21-1 NA TGTGCCAGCCTTCTTCTCGACAGATCGAACACTGAAGCTTTCTTT CASLLLDRSNTEAFF
TRBJ2-1 NA TRBV5-1 NA TGCGCCAGCAGCTTGGGCCTAAGTCTCAATGAGCAGTTCTTC CASSLGLSLNEQFF
TRBJ2-4 few TRBV15 TRBD1 TGTGCCACCAGCAGAGATCATCTAGGGGACAGGGGGTCGAATAAAAACATTCAGTACTTC CATSRDHLGDRGSNKNIQYF
TRBJ1-2 once TRBV4-1 NA TGCGCCAGCAGCCAAGAGGACAGATTCTATGGCTACACCTTC CASSQEDRFYGYTF
TRBJ2-7 NA TRBV27 TRBD1 TGTGCCAGCAGTTCCACAGGGGAAAAAGGGTACGAGCAGTACTTC CASSSTGEKGYEQYF
TRBJ2-2 NA TRBV25-1 TRBD1 TGTGCCAGCAGTGGCAGGGGGCAAGGGACCGGGGAGCTGTTTTTT CASSGRGQGTGELFF
TRBJ2-1 NA TRBV5-8 NA TGTGCCAGCCCCGAAGGAAACAATGAGCAGTTCTTC CASPEGNNEQFF
TRBJ2-2 NA TRBV11-2 TRBD2 TGTGCCAGCAGGGGACTAGCGGGACTAAACACCGGGGAGCTGTTTTTT CASRGLAGLNTGELFF
TRBJ2-1 few TRBV11-3 TRBD1 TGTGCCAGCAGCTTAGGGACAGGGGGCTACAATGAGCAGTTCTTC CASSLGTGGYNEQFF
TRBJ1-5 NA TRBV19 NA TGTGCCAGTAGTATCGGTAGGGTACGGGGTTTTAGCAATCAGCCCCAGCATTTT CASSIGRVRGFSNQPQHF
TRBJ2-7 NA TRBV4-1 TRBD2 TGCGCCAGCAGCCAACTAGCGGGAGGTGTATACGAGCAGTACTTC CASSQLAGGVYEQYF
TRBJ2-5 NA TRBV15 TRBD1 TGTGCCACTGGACAGGGAAAAAAAGAGACCCAGTACTTC CATGQGKKETQYF
TRBJ2-3 NA TRBV4-2 TRBD2 TGTGCCAGCAGCCCAGTTACTAGCGGCACAGATACGCAGTATTTT CASSPVTSGTDTQYF
TRBJ1-1 NA TRBV10-1 NA TGCGCCAGCACCCCGACAGGTGGGACTGAAGCTTTCTTT CASTPTGGTEAFF
TRBJ1-1 NA TRBV28 NA TGTGCCAGCAGTTCCATATACACTGAAGCTTTCTTT CASSSIYTEAFF
TRBJ1-1 NA TRBV5-4 NA TGTGCCAGCAGCTTGGCGAAGGGCGGGACTGAAGCTTTCTTT CASSLAKGGTEAFF
TRBJ2-7 NA TRBV4-1 TRBD1 TGCGCCAGCAGCGATCCACGGCAGGGGGCGTACGAGCAGTACTTC CASSDPRQGAYEQYF
TRBJ1-1 NA TRBV4-1 NA TGCGCCAGCAGCCAAGATGTCGCTGAAGCTTTCTTT CASSQDVAEAFF
TRBJ2-1 NA TRBV4-1 TRBD2 TGCGCCAGCAGCCTTACTAGCGGGAGGTACAATGAGCAGTTCTTC CASSLTSGRYNEQFF
TRBJ2-3 NA TRBV5-1 TRBD2 TGCGCCCCCCCCTGGTGCGGGGTCTTGCGGTGGTGGGGTAGCGGGAGACGGTATCCAGATACGCAGTATTTT CAPPWCGVLRWWGSGRRYPDTQYF
TRBJ2-7 few TRBV5-1 TRBD2 TGCGCCAGCAGCTTGGGGACTAGCGGGAGTGGGTTCTCCTACGAGCAGTACTTC CASSLGTSGSGFSYEQYF
TRBJ2-5 NA TRBV19 TRBD2 TGTGCCAGTACGACTAGCGGGAGGGCCAGGGGAGAGACCCAGTACTTC CASTTSGRARGETQYF
TRBJ2-3 NA TRBV5-1 NA TGCGCCAGCAGCTTGAGGTCGGGCGGGGGCCCAGATACGCAGTATTTT CASSLRSGGGPDTQYF
TRBJ2-7 NA TRBV28 NA TGTGCCAGCAGTTTGCAGGGCCCCCCCTACGAGCAGTACTTC CASSLQGPPYEQYF
TRBJ1-5 NA TRBV6-1 NA TGTGCCAGCAGTGAAGTGGGGGGGTCCAGCAATCAGCCCCAGCATTTT CASSEVGGSSNQPQHF
TRBJ2-5 few TRBV7-9 TRBD2 TGTGCCAGCAGCTCGCCGGGACTAGCGGGAGCTCGGCAAGAGACCCAGTACTTC CASSSPGLAGARQETQYF
TRBJ2-7 NA TRBV10-2 TRBD1 TGCGCCAGCAGTGGACAGGGGGCATACGAGCAGTACTTC CASSGQGAYEQYF
TRBJ2-7 NA TRBV14 TRBD2 TGTGCCAGCAGCCAAGCAGCGGGAGTCTCCGAGCAGTACTTC CASSQAAGVSEQYF
TRBJ2-5 NA TRBV2 TRBD2 TGTGCCAGCAGTAAGGCGGGAGGGGCCTTAAGTCAGGAGACCCAGTACTTC CASSKAGGALSQETQYF
TRBJ2-7 NA TRBV10-1 NA TGCGCCAGCAGTGCGGCTTCTAGCTCCTACGAGCAGTACTTC CASSAASSSYEQYF
TRBJ1-5 NA TRBV6-6 TRBD1 TGTGCCAGCAGTTCCGGCGGGACAGCCAATCAGCCCCAGCATTTT CASSSGGTANQPQHF
TRBJ2-1 NA TRBV10-1 TRBD2 TGCGCCAGCAATCCTAGCGGGAAAGGTGAGCAGTTCTTC CASNPSGKGEQFF
TRBJ2-5 NA TRBV25-1 NA TGTGCCAGCAGTGAAAAGTCTATTCAAGAGACCCAGTACTTC CASSEKSIQETQYF
TRBJ2-5 few TRBV4-1 TRBD1 TGCGCCAGCAGCCCCCTTGGACAGGGGAGAGAGACCCAGTACTTC CASSPLGQGRETQYF
TRBJ2-5 NA TRBV7-2 TRBD2 TGTGCCAGCAGCTTACTAGCGGGAGGCCAAGAGACCCAGTACTTC CASSLLAGGQETQYF
TRBJ2-3 NA TRBV4-2 TRBD2 TGTGCCAGCAGCCAGGGACTAGCGGGAGGGGATAGCACAGATACGCAGTATTTT CASSQGLAGGDSTDTQYF
TRBJ1-2 NA TRBV29-1 TRBD1 TGCAGCGTGGCGACAGGGGGCGCTTATGGCTACACCTTC CSVATGGAYGYTF
TRBJ2-7 once TRBV19 NA TGTGCCAGTACTTCGAACTCCTACGAGCAGTACTTC CASTSNSYEQYF
TRBJ1-1 few TRBV5-6 TRBD1 TGTGCCAGCAGCAACTCACCCGGGACAGGAACTGAAGCTTTCTTT CASSNSPGTGTEAFF
TRBJ1-2 NA TRBV19 NA TGTGCCAGTAGTATAGATCGGACAGCCCAGACCTTC CASSIDRTAQTF
TRBJ1-2 few TRBV2 NA TGTGCCGGACCTACAGGGCCTCATGGCTACACCTTC CAGPTGPHGYTF
TRBJ2-7 few TRBV5-6 NA TGTGCTCCAGACTTCTTTACCTACGAGCAGTACTTC CAPDFFTYEQYF
TRBJ1-6 few TRBV2 NA TGTGCCCGGGGCGGGGGATTTTCACCCCTCCACTTT CARGGGFSPLHF
TRBJ2-5 NA TRBV30 TRBD2 TGTGCCTGGGCCCCGGGACTAGCGGTTCAAGAGACCCAGTACTTC CAWAPGLAVQETQYF
TRBJ1-1 once TRBV5-1 TRBD1 TGCGCCAGCAGCTTGGTACAGGGGATCAGGAACACTGAAGCTTTCTTT CASSLVQGIRNTEAFF
TRBJ2-6 few TRBV6-1 NA TGTGCCAGTAAACGGGACTCTGGGGCCAACGTCCTGACTTTC CASKRDSGANVLTF
TRBJ2-7 NA TRBV9 TRBD1 TGTGCCAGCAGCCCCGGGACAGGGGGGCGGTACGAGCAGTACTTC CASSPGTGGRYEQYF
TRBJ1-1 few TRBV7-9 NA TGTGCCAGCAGCTTAGGGGGGGCGAGGACTGAAGCTTTCTTT CASSLGGARTEAFF
TRBJ2-7 NA TRBV4-1 TRBD2 TGCGCCAGCAGCCAACCTAGGGCGGGAGGCCCACGCGAGCAGTACTTC CASSQPRAGGPREQYF
TRBJ2-3 NA TRBV6-1 NA TGTGCCAGCATCCGATCGTACTCTGATACGCAGTATTTT CASIRSYSDTQYF